These 18 T cell receptor beta chains share one sample of origin, sequenced in a study of blood T cell repertoires in COVID-19. The table came from immunoSEQ multiplex PCR; TCRdb's copy has only in-frame clones and leaves some out. The sample records fewer than 250,000 clones, 90% being singletons. The sequenced sample was PBMCs or T cells enriched from blood (not recorded which). Receptor source: a young man who had been exposed to COVID-19.

The chain has TRBV7-9 and TRBJ2-5, with 10 bases matching TRBD1. CDR3 size: 17 residues. Germline V CDR1 and CDR2: SEHNR, FQNEAQ (reference sequence). J gave up 1 base and V 4 bases, and 9 bases lay outside the gene matches. The CDR3, as DNA: TGTGCCAGCAGCTGGGGTTACCGGGACAGGGGCCAAGAGACCCAGTACTTC. Residues: CASSWGYRDRGQETQYF.

The chain has TRBV3-1 (or the pseudogene TRBV3-2) and TRBJ2-2; 7 positions match TRBD2. Germline V gives CDR1 LGHDT, CDR2 YNNKEL (reference sequence). The ends lost 4 bases at V and 0 bases at J; junction bases unmatched: 8. The CDR3 runs to 17 residues. The CDR3 protein is CASSPPWGGTNTGELFF. CDR3 DNA sequence: TGTGCCAGCAGCCCGCCCTGGGGGGGAACGAACACCGGGGAGCTGTTTTTT.

J is TRBJ2-6 and V is TRBV6-5; D gene unclear. Germline CDR1 and CDR2: MNHEY and SVGAGI. CDR3 length: 15 amino acids. Trimming cost V 2 bases and J 1 base, with 6 bases left between them. The DNA for the CDR3 is TGTGCCAGCAGTTACGCCGGTTCTGGGGCCAACGTCCTGACTTTC. Protein sequence: CASSYAGSGANVLTF.

This clone was seen a few times. The V gene is TRBV7-2, the J gene TRBJ1-2; D gene unclear. The CDR3 runs 12 residues. Looked up from germline, CDR1 is SGHTA and CDR2 is FQGNSA. V lost 2 bases to trimming and J lost 9 bases, with 10 bases between them. For the CDR3, the DNA is TGTGCCAGCAGCTTAACTTACAGAAGCTACACCTTC. This gives the protein CASSLTYRSYTF. The variable domain in full, with the rest retrieved from reference TRBV7-2 and TRBJ1-2, is GAGVSQSPSNKVTEKGKDVELRCDPISGHTALYWYRQSLGQGLEFLIYFQGNSAPDKSGLPSDRFSAERTGGSVSTLTIQRTQQEDSAVYLCASSLTYRSYTFGSGTRLTVV.

The rearrangement links TRBV5-1 to TRBJ1-2, with 12 bases identical to TRBD1. Germline-derived CDR1 and CDR2 are SGHRS and YFSETQ. The CDR3 is 14 residues long. V lost 3 bases, J lost 8 bases, and 5 bases stayed unmatched. CDR3 bases: TGCGCCAGCAGCTCGGGGACAGGGGGCGCCGGCTACACCTTC. This encodes CASSSGTGGAGYTF. Filled out from reference TRBV5-1 and TRBJ1-2, the complete variable domain reads KAGVTQTPRYLIKTRGQQVTLSCSPISGHRSVSWYQQTPGQGLQFLFEYFSETQRNKGNFPGRFSGRQFSNSRSEMNVSTLELGDSALYLCASSSGTGGAGYTFGSGTRLTVV.

J is TRBJ2-3 and V is TRBV7-2, with 8 bases that match TRBD1. CDR1 is SGHTA, CDR2 FQGNSA, per germline. The CDR3 extends over 15 amino acids. V was clipped by 5 bases and J by 3 bases; unmatched bases: 7. The CDR3 DNA reads TGTGCCAGCAGCCTACGACAGGGGTGGACAGATACGCAGTATTTT. It specifies CASSLRQGWTDTQYF.

This clone was counted a few times. The V gene is TRBV7-2, the J gene TRBJ2-7; maybe TRBD1 (5 bases). The V and J ends lost 5 bases and 5 bases respectively, with 16 bases between them. The CDR3 sequence is 14 residues long. Germline V gene lookup returns CDR1 SGHTA and CDR2 FQGNSA. The CDR3 nucleotides are TGTGCCAGCAGCCCACAAGGGGCGTCCGACGAGCAGTACTTC. It yields the protein CASSPQGASDEQYF.

This chain uses TRBV7-6 with TRBJ2-3, with unresolved D. V lost 4 bases and J lost 2, with 7 bases in between. Germline V gives CDR1 SGHVS, CDR2 FNYEAQ. CDR3 length equals 13 residues. CDR3 in amino acids: CASSSDTTDTQYF. CDR3 DNA sequence: TGTGCCAGCAGCTCCGACACCACAGATACGCAGTATTTT.

The chain combines TRBV5-1 with TRBJ1-3; 9 nucleotides match TRBD1. The CDR3 totals 15 residues. V lost 4 bases, J lost 4 bases, and 6 bases stayed unmatched. Germline CDR1 reads SGHRS; CDR2 reads YFSETQ. The CDR3 DNA follows: TGCGCCAGCAGCCTATTGGGACAGGGAGGAAACACCATATATTTT. Amino acids: CASSLLGQGGNTIYF.

The chain uses TRBV12-5 and TRBJ1-1; possible D gene TRBD1, 5 bases. V was trimmed by 1 base and J by 7 bases, leaving 10 bases between them. The CDR3 consists of 13 residues. Germline loops: CDR1 LGHNT, CDR2 FRNRAP. Here the CDR3 DNA reads TGTGCTAGTGGTTTGGAAACAGGAAGTGAAGCTTTCTTT. Translated, it gives CASGLETGSEAFF. The variable domain in full, with the rest retrieved from reference TRBV12-5 and TRBJ1-1, is DARVTQTPRHKVTEMGQEVTMRCQPILGHNTVFWYRQTMMQGLELLAYFRNRAPLDDSGMPKDRFSAEMPDATLATLKIQPSEPRDSAVYFCASGLETGSEAFFGQGTRLTVV.

The chain has TRBV20-1 and TRBJ2-7; D uncertain. V was trimmed by 3 bases and J by 5 bases, leaving 20 bases between them. CDR1 DFQATT and CDR2 SNEGSKA come from the germline V gene (reference sequence). CDR3 length: 15 amino acids. The CDR3 nucleotides read TGCAGTGCTAGTATAAATTGGGCAGGTACCAACGAGCAGTACTTC. Residues: CSASINWAGTNEQYF.

This chain links TRBV10-1 with TRBJ2-7, with TRBD1 identical over 7 bases. CDR1 and CDR2 (germline): WNHNN, SYGVQD (reference sequence). The ends lost 3 bases at V and 3 bases at J; junction bases unmatched: 2. There are 13 residues in the CDR3. In nucleotides, the CDR3 is TGCGCCAGCAGTGACTGGACAGGCTACGAGCAGTACTTC. It translates to CASSDWTGYEQYF.

The V and J genes are TRBV9 and TRBJ1-3, with a weak D call TRBD1 (6 bases). Germline V gene sequence: CDR1 SGDLS, CDR2 YYNGEE. V was cut by 0 bases and J by 4 bases, with 20 bases left in between. The length of the CDR3 is 18 residues. The CDR3 bases are TGTGCCAGCAGCGTAGTCCCTGACAGGACAAGATCCGGAAACACCATATATTTT. The encoded protein is CASSVVPDRTRSGNTIYF.

This clone was seen more than once but under ten times. The rearrangement links TRBV5-4 to TRBJ1-4; 8 bases map to TRBD1. V shed 2 bases and J 0 bases; nucleotides not matched to a gene: 3. Germline V CDR1 and CDR2: SGHNT, YYREEE (reference sequence). The CDR3 extends over 16 amino acids. The CDR3 loop reads CASSFDRGATNEKLFF. The CDR3 bases are TGTGCCAGCAGCTTCGACAGGGGAGCAACTAATGAAAAACTGTTTTTT.

This clone was seen just once. This chain connects TRBV19 to TRBJ2-3; D is ambiguous. CDR3 size: 13 residues. The ends were cut back, 8 bases at V and 4 bases at J, with 13 bases in the middle. CDR1 is LNHDA, CDR2 SQIVND, per germline (reference sequence). The CDR3 spells CASREGVADTQYF. In DNA form, the CDR3 reads TGTGCCAGTCGCGAAGGAGTGGCAGATACGCAGTATTTT.

This clone has just one count. This chain joins TRBV2 and TRBJ1-2; D unclear. The V and J ends lost 5 bases and 4 bases respectively, with 8 bases between them. CDR1 and CDR2 from the germline V gene are SNHLY and FYNNEI. The CDR3 loop spans 12 amino acids. CDR3: CASSLGPYGYTF. CDR3 DNA sequence: TGTGCCAGCAGTTTGGGCCCCTATGGCTACACCTTC.

V usage is TRBV7-9 and J usage is TRBJ2-3; 7 bases are a match to TRBD2. J gave up 1 base and V 5 bases, and 3 bases lay outside the gene matches. Germline lookup yields CDR1 SEHNR and CDR2 FQNEAQ (reference sequence). This CDR3 region has 14 residues. The CDR3 sequence is CASSPGGGTDTQYF. CDR3 nucleotides: TGTGCCAGCAGCCCTGGGGGGGGCACAGATACGCAGTATTTT.

This rearrangement joins TRBV14 to TRBJ2-3, with 8 bases that match TRBD2. V shed 3 bases and J 1 base; nucleotides not matched to a gene: 9. Germline loops: CDR1 SGHDN, CDR2 FVKESK. This CDR3 is built from 17 residues. The CDR3 DNA follows: TGTGCCAGCAGCCAGTGGAGGCGGGGGGTAGGCACAGATACGCAGTATTTT. As protein: CASSQWRRGVGTDTQYF.